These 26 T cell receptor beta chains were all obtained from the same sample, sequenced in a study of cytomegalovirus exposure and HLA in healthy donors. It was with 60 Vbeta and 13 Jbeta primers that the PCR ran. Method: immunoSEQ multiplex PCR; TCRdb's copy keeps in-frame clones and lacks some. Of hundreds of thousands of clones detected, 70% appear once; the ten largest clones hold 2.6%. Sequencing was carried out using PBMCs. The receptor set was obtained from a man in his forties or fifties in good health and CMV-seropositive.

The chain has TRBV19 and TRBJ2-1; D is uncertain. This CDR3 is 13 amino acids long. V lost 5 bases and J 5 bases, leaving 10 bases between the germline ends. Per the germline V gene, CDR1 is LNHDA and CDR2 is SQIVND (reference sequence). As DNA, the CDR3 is TGTGCCAGTAGTCTTCCCCCCCACAATGAGCAGTTCTTC. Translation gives CASSLPPHNEQFF.

The CDR3 DNA follows: TGTGCCAGCAGCCTCAGGGGGCAGGGCTCTGGGGCCAACGTCCTGACTTTC. Translation gives CASSLRGQGSGANVLTF. J is TRBJ2-6 and V is TRBV7-8, with TRBD1 identical over 8 bases. With V trimmed by 5 bases and J by 0 bases, 6 bases remained unmatched. From germline, CDR1 is SGHVS and CDR2 FQNEAQ. The CDR3 contains 17 residues.

This CDR3 is CASSESGGGDTQYF. The DNA of the CDR3 is TGTGCCAGCAGTGAATCCGGGGGGGGAGATACGCAGTATTTT. The chain couples TRBV2 to TRBJ2-3; the match to TRBD2 covers 8 bases. Per the germline V gene, CDR1 is SNHLY and CDR2 is FYNNEI. V gave up 2 bases and J gave up 5 bases; unmatched junction bases: 3. This CDR3 contains 14 residues.

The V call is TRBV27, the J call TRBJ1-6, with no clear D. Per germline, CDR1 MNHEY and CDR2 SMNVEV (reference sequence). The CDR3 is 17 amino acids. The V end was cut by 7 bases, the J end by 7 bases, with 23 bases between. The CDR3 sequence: CASTEGLKDLENSPLHF. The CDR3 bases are TGTGCCAGCACCGAGGGCCTCAAGGATCTCGAAAATTCACCCCTCCACTTT.

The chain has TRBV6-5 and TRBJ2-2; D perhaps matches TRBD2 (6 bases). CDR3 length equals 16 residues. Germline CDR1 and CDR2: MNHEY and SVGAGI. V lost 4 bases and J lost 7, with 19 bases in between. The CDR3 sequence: CASSSLTGVAGGELFF. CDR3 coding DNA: TGTGCCAGCAGTTCCCTTACGGGGGTAGCAGGCGGGGAGCTGTTTTTT.

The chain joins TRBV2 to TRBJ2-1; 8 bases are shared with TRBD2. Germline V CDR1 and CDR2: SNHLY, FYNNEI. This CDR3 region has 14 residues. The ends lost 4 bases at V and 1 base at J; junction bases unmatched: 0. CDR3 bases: TGTGCCAGCAGTGCTAGCGGGTCCTACAATGAGCAGTTCTTC. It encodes CASSASGSYNEQFF.

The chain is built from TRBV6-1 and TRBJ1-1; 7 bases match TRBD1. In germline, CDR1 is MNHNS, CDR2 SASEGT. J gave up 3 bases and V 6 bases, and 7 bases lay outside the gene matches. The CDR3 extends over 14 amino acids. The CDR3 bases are TGTGCCAGCAGGGAGACAGGGCGAGACACTGAAGCTTTCTTT. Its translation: CASRETGRDTEAFF.

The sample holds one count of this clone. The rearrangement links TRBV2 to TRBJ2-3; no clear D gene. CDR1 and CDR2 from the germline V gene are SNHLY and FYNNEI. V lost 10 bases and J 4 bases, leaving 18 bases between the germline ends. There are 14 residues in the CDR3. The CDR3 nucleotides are TGTGCCACCTCCACCGTGCGGAGTGCAGATACGCAGTATTTT. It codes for CATSTVRSADTQYF.

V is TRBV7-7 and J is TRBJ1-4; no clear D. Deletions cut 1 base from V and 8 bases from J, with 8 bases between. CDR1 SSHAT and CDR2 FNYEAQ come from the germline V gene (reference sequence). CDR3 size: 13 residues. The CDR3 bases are TGTGCCAGCAGCTTAGGGGTGAGGGAAAAACTGTTTTTT. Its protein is CASSLGVREKLFF.

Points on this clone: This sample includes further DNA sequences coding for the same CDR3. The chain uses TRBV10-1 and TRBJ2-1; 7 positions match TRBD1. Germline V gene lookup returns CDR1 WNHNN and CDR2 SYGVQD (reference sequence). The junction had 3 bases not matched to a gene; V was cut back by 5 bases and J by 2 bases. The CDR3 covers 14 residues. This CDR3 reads CASSPGTAYNEQFF. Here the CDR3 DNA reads TGCGCCAGCAGTCCCGGGACAGCCTACAATGAGCAGTTCTTC.

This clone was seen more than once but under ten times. The CDR3 nucleotides are TGTGCCAGCAGCTTAGGGGGTCCCGGGGTCAATGAGCAGTTCTTC. Translating gives CASSLGGPGVNEQFF. The rearrangement joins TRBV7-7 to TRBJ2-1, with a tentative D call TRBD2 (5 bases). Trimming cost V 1 base and J 6 bases, with 13 bases left between them. CDR1 and CDR2 from the germline V gene are SSHAT and FNYEAQ (reference sequence). CDR3 length: 15 amino acids.

The CDR3 reads CASSWASGNEQFF. Here the CDR3 DNA reads TGTGCCAGCAGCTGGGCAAGCGGCAATGAGCAGTTCTTC. This chain joins TRBV7-2 and TRBJ2-1, with D perhaps TRBD2 (5 bases). Germline-derived CDR1 and CDR2 are SGHTA and FQGNSA. Trimming stripped 4 bases from V and 6 bases from J, with 10 bases between. The CDR3 runs 13 residues.

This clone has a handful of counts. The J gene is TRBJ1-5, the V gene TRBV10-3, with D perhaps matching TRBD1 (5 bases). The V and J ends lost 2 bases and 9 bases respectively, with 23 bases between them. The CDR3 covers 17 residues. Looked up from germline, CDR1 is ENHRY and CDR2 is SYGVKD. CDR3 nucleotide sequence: TGTGCCATCAGTGAGGCGGGACTGGGCGGGCGAAGTCGGCCCCAGCATTTT. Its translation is CAISEAGLGGRSRPQHF.

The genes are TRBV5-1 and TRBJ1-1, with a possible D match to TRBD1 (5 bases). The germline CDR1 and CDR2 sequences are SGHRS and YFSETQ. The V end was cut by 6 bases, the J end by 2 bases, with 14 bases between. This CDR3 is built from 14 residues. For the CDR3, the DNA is TGCGCCAGCACCCCCGGGGGACCCAACACTGAAGCTTTCTTT. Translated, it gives CASTPGGPNTEAFF. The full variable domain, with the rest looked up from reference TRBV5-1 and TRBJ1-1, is KAGVTQTPRYLIKTRGQQVTLSCSPISGHRSVSWYQQTPGQGLQFLFEYFSETQRNKGNFPGRFSGRQFSNSRSEMNVSTLELGDSALYLCASTPGGPNTEAFFGQGTRLTVV.

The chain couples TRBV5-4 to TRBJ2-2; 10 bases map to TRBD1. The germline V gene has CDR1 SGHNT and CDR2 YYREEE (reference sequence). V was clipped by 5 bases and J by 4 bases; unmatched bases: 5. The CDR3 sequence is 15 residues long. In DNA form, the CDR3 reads TGTGCCAGCAGGGCCGGGACAGGGGTCACCGGGGAGCTGTTTTTT. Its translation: CASRAGTGVTGELFF.

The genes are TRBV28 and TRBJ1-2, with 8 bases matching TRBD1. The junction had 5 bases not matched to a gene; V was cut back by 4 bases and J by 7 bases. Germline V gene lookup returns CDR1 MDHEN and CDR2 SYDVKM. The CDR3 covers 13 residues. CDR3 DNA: TGTGCCAGCAGTTCTCAGGGGGCCCGTGGCTACACCTTC. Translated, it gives CASSSQGARGYTF.

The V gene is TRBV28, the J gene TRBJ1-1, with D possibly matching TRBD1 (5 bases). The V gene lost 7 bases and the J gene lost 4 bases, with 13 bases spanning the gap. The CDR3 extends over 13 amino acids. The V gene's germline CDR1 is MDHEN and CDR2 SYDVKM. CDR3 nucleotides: TGTGCCAGCATTCCAACAGGTATCACTGAAGCTTTCTTT. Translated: CASIPTGITEAFF.

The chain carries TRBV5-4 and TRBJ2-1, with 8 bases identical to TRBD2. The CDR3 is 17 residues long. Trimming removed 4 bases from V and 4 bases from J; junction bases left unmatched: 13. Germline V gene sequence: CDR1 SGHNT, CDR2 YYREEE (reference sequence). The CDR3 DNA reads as TGTGCCAGCAGCCCGGGGGGGAGTTTAACCCCTTACAATGAGCAGTTCTTC. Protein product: CASSPGGSLTPYNEQFF.

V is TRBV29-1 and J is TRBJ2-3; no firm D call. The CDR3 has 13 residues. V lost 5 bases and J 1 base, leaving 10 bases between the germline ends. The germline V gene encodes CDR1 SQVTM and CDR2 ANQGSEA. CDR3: CSVSEAGTDTQYF. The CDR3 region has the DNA TGCAGCGTTTCTGAGGCGGGCACAGATACGCAGTATTTT.

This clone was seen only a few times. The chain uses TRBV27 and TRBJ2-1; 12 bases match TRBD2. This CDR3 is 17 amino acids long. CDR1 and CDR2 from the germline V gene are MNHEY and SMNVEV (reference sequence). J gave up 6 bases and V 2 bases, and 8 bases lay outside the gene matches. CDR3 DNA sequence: TGTGCCAGCAGTTTAAGGGCTAGCGGGGGGGCAATCAATGAGCAGTTCTTC. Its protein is CASSLRASGGAINEQFF.

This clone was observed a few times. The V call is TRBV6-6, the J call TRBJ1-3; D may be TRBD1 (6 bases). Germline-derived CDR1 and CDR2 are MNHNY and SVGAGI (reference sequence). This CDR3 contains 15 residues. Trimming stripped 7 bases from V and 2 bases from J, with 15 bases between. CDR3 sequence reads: CASTLGGGAGNTIYF. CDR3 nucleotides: TGTGCCAGCACCTTAGGAGGGGGGGCTGGAAACACCATATATTTT.

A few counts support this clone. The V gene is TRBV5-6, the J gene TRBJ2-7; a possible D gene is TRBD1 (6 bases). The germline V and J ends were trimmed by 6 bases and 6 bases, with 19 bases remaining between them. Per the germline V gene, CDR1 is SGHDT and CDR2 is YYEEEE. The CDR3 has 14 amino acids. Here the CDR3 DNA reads TGTGCCAGCACCACCTTAGATGCAGGGGCCGAGCAGTACTTC. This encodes CASTTLDAGAEQYF.

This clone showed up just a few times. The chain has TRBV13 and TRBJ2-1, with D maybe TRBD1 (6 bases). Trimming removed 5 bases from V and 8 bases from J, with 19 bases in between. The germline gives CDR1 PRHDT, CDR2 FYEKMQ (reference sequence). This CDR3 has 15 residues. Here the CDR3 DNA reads TGTGCCAGCAGCCCACAGGGATCGGCGTACTATGAGCAGTTCTTC. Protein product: CASSPQGSAYYEQFF.

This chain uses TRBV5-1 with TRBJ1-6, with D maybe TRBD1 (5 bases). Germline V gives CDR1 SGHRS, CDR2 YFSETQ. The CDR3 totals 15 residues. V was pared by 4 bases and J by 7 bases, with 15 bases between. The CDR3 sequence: CASSPPGDGNSPLHF. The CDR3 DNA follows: TGCGCCAGCAGCCCGCCGGGGGATGGGAATTCACCCCTCCACTTT.

CDR3 nucleotides: TGCGCCAGCAGCCACGCTCTTGGCGCCGCACTAACCTACGAGCAGTACTTC. Translated, it gives CASSHALGAALTYEQYF. V is TRBV4-3 and J is TRBJ2-7; D is undetermined. The CDR3 length is 17 residues. From germline, CDR1 is LGHNA and CDR2 YSLEER. V was cut by 3 bases and J by 2 bases, with 20 bases left in between.

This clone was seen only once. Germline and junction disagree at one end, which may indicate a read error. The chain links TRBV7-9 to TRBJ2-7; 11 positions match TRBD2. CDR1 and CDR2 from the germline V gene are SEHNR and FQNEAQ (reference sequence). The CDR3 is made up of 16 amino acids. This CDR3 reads CSSSLGRVTSGGEQYF. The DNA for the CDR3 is TGTTCCAGCAGCCTCGGGAGGGTAACTAGCGGGGGCGAGCAGTACTTC.